This T cell receptor beta chain is from a study of response to subunit inactivated influenza vaccine. General observations from the study: Authors suggested seasonal influenza vaccinations each recruit few new T cells.

Notes on this clonotype: Its antigen is currently unknown.

MiXCR, applied by TCRdb to the RT-PCR reads, yields one record per CDR3 protein. The data show roughly 500,000 distinct CDR3 sequences, 16% seen once. V dropped 7 bases and J dropped 3 bases, with 12 bases sitting between them. There are 13 residues in the CDR3. Germline V gene lookup returns CDR1 MGHDK and CDR2 SYGVNS. The chain uses TRBV25-1 and TRBJ1-1, with TRBD1 as a possible D gene (5 bases). This sequence was found in a man between 50 and 69 years old who received an inactivated influenza vaccine. The specimen comprised CD4+ T cells sorted from PBMCs, sampled less than 25 months after vaccination. The CDR3 DNA reads as TGTGCCAGCAACGGCAGGGTGGACACTGAAGCTTTCTTT. This sequence encodes CASNGRVDTEAFF.